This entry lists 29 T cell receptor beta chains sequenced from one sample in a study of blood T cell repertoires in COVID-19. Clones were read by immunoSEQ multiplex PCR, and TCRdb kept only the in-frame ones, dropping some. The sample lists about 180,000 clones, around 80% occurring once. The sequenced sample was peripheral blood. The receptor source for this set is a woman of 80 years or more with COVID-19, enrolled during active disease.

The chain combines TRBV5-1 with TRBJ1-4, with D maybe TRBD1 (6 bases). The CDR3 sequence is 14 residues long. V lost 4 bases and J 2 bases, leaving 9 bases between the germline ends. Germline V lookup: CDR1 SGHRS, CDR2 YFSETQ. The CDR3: CASSGQRTNEKLFF. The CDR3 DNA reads TGCGCCAGCAGCGGACAGCGTACTAATGAAAAACTGTTTTTT.

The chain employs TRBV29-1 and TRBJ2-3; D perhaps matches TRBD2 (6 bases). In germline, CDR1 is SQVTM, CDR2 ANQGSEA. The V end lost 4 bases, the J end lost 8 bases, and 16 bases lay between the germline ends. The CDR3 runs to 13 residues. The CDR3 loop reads CSVVNSGRGTQYF. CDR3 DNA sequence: TGCAGCGTTGTAAATAGCGGCAGAGGTACGCAGTATTTT.

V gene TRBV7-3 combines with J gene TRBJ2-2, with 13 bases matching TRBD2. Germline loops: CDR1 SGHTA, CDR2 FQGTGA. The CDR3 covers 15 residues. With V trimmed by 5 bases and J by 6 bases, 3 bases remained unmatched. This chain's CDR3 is CASSRLAGGSGELFF. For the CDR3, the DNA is TGTGCCAGCAGCAGACTAGCGGGGGGCTCCGGGGAGCTGTTTTTT.

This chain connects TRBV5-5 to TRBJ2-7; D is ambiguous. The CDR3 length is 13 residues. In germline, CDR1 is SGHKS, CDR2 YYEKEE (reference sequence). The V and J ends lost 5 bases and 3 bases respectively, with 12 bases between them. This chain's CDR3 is CASRETPNYEQYF. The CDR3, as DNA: TGTGCCAGCAGAGAGACACCCAACTACGAGCAGTACTTC.

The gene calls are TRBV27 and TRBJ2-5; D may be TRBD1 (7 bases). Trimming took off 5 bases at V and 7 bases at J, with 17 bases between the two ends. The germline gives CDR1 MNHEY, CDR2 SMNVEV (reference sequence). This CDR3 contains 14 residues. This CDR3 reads CASSLGQNGGTQYF. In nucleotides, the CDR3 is TGTGCCAGCAGTCTGGGACAGAACGGGGGGACCCAGTACTTC.

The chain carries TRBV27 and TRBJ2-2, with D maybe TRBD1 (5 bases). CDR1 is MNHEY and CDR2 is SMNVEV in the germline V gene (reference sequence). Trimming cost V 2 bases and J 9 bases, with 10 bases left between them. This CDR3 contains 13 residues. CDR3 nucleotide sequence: TGTGCCAGCAGTTTACCGCAGGGTCGGGAGCTGTTTTTT. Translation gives CASSLPQGRELFF.

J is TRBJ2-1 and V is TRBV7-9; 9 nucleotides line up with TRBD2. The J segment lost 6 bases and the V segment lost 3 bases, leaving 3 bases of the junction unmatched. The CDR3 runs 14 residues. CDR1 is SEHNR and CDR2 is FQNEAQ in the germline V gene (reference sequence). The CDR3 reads CASSLAGGPNEQFF. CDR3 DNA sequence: TGTGCCAGCAGCTTGGCGGGAGGGCCCAATGAGCAGTTCTTC.

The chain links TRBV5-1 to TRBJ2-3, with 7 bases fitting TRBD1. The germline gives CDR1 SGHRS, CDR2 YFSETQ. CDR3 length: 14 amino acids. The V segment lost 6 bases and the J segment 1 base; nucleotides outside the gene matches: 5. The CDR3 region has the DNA TGCGCCAGCATCCTCGGGACAGGCACAGATACGCAGTATTTT. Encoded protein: CASILGTGTDTQYF.

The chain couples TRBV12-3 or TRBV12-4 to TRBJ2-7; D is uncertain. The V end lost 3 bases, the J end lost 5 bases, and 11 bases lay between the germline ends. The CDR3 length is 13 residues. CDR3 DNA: TGTGCCAGCAGTTTTAGGAGCTACGACGAGCAGTACTTC. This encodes CASSFRSYDEQYF.

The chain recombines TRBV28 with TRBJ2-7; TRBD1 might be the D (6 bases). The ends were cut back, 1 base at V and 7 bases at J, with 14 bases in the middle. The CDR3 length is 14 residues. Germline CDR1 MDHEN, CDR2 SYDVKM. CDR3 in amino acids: CASSLSQGSREQYF. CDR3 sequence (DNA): TGTGCCAGCAGTTTATCACAGGGTAGTAGGGAGCAGTACTTC.

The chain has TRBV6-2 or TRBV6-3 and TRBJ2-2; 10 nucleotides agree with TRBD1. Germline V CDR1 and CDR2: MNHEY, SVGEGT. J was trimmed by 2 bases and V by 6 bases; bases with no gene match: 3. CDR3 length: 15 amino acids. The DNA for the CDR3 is TGTGCCAGCAGCCGACAGGGGGCCAACACCGGGGAGCTGTTTTTT. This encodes CASSRQGANTGELFF.

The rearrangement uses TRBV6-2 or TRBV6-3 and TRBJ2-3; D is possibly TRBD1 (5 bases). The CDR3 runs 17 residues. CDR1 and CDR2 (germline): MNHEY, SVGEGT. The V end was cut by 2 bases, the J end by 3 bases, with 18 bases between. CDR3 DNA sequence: TGTGCCAGCAGTTACGAAGCAGGGTTGGAACAAACAGATACGCAGTATTTT. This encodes CASSYEAGLEQTDTQYF.

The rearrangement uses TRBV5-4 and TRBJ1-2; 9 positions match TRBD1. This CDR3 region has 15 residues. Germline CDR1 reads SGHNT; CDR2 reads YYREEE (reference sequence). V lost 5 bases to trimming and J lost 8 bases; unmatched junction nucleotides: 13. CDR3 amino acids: CASRPWTGAERGYTF. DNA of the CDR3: TGTGCCAGCAGGCCCTGGACAGGGGCTGAGAGAGGCTACACCTTC.

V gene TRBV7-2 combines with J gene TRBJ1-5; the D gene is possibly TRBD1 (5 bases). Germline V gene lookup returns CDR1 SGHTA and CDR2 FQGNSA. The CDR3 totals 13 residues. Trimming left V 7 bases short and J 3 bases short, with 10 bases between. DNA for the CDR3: TGTGCCAGCAAAGTTGGGGCCAATCAGCCCCAGCATTTT. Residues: CASKVGANQPQHF.

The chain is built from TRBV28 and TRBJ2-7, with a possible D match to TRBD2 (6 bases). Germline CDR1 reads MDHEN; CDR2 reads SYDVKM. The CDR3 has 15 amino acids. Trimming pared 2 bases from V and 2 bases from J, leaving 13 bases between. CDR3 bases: TGTGCCAGCAGTTTAGCGGAGGGAGCCCCCTACGAGCAGTACTTC. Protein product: CASSLAEGAPYEQYF.

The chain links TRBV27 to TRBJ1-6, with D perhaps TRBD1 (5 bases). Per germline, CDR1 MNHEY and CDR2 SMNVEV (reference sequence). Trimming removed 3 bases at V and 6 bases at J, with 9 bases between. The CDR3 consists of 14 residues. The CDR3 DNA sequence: TGTGCCAGCAGTTTGGGCCAGGGTAATTCACCCCTCCACTTT. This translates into CASSLGQGNSPLHF.

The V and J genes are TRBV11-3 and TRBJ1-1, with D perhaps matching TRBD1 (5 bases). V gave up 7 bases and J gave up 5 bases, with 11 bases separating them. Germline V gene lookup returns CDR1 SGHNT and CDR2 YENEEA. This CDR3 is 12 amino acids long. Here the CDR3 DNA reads TGTGCCAGCACCCAGGGTAGGACTGAAGCTTTCTTT. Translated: CASTQGRTEAFF. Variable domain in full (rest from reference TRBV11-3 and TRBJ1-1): EAGVVQSPRYKIIEKKQPVAFWCNPISGHNTLYWYLQNLGQGPELLIRYENEEAVDDSQLPKDRFSAERLKGVDSTLKIQPAELGDSAVYLCASTQGRTEAFFGQGTRLTVV.

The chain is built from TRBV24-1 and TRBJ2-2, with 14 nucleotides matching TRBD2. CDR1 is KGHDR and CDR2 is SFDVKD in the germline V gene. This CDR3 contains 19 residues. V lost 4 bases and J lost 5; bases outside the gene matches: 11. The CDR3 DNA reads TGTGCCACCAGTGAAACACCCGGGACTAGCGGGAGCGGGACCGGGGAGCTGTTTTTT. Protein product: CATSETPGTSGSGTGELFF.

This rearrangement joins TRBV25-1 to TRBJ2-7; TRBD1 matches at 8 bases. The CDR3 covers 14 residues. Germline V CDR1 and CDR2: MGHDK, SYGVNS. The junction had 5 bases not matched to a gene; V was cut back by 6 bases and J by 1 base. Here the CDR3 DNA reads TGTGCCAGCAGCCCAGGGGGCCTTTCCTACGAGCAGTACTTC. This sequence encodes CASSPGGLSYEQYF.

The CDR3 sequence is CASSSGLAGGPSTDTQYF. The CDR3, as DNA: TGCGCCAGCAGCTCCGGACTAGCGGGAGGGCCAAGCACAGATACGCAGTATTTT. The chain uses TRBV5-1 and TRBJ2-3; 15 nucleotides align to TRBD2. CDR3 size: 18 residues. The germline V gene encodes CDR1 SGHRS and CDR2 YFSETQ. V lost 3 bases to trimming and J lost 0 bases; unmatched junction nucleotides: 5.

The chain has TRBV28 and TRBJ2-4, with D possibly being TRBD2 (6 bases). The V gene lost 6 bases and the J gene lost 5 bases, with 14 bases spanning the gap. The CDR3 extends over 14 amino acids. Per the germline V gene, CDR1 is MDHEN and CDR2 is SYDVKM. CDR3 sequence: CASSPPGLQNIQYF. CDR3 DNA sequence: TGTGCCAGCAGCCCCCCGGGACTCCAAAACATTCAGTACTTC.

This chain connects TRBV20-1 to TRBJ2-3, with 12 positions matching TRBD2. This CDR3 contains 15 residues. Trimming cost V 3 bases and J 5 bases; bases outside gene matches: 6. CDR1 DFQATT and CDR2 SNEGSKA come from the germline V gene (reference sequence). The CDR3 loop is CSASRTSGILDTQYF. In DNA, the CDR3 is TGCAGTGCTAGTCGGACTAGCGGGATTTTAGATACGCAGTATTTT.

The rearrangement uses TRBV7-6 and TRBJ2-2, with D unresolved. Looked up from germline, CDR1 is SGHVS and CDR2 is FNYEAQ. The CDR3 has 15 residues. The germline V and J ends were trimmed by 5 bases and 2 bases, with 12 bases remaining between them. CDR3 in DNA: TGTGCCAGCAGCATCAACGAACTAAACACCGGGGAGCTGTTTTTT. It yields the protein CASSINELNTGELFF.

The CDR3 nucleotides are TGTGCCAGCAGCCAGCGACTAGCGGGGGGCACAGATACGCAGTATTTT. Translation: CASSQRLAGGTDTQYF. The J gene is TRBJ2-3, the V gene TRBV4-2, with 12 bases lining up with TRBD2. V gave up 3 bases and J gave up 1 base; unmatched junction bases: 2. In germline, CDR1 is LGHNA, CDR2 YNFKEQ. The CDR3 runs 16 residues.

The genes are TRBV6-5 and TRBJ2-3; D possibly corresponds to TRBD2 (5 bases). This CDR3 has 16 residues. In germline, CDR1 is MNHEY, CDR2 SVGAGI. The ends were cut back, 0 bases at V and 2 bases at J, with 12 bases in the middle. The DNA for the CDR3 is TGTGCCAGCAGTTACTCGATCTCGGGGTACACAGATACGCAGTATTTT. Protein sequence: CASSYSISGYTDTQYF.

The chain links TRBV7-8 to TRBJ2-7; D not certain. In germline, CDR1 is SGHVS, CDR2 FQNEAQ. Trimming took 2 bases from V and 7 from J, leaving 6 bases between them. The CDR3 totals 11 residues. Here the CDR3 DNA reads TGTGCCAGCAGCTTACTTGAGGAGCAGTACTTC. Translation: CASSLLEEQYF.

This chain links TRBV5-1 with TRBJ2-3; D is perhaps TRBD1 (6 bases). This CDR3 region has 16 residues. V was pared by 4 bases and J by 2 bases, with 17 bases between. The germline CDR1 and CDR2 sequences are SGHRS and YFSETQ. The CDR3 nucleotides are TGCGCCAGCAGCGTGGACAGACTACTCACCACAGATACGCAGTATTTT. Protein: CASSVDRLLTTDTQYF.

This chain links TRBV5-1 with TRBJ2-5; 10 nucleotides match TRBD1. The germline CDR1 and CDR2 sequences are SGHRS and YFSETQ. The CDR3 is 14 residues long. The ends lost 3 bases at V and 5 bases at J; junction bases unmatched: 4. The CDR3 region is CASSWDRGGETQYF. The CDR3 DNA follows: TGCGCCAGCAGCTGGGACAGGGGAGGGGAGACCCAGTACTTC.

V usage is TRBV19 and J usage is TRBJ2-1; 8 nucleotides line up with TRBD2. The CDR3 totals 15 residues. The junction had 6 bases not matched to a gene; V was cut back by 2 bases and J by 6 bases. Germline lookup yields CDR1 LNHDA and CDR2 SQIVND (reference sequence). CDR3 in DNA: TGTGCCAGTAGTATATGGGCGGGGGGCCGCAATGAGCAGTTCTTC. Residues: CASSIWAGGRNEQFF.